This paragraph covers one TCR beta chain sequence. The source of the sample is a study of CD8 T cells in Susac syndrome. Looking at the study overall: Susac syndrome patients were untreated, on corticosteroids with some adding intravenous immunoglobulin, or on intravenous immunoglobulin only.

The CDR3 length is 16 residues. Deletions cut 5 bases from V and 0 bases from J, with 11 bases between. Germline V lookup: CDR1 MNHEY, CDR2 SMNVEV (reference sequence). The RNA, about 0.45 to 1 ug, was put through reverse transcription using random hexamers. TCRdb re-derived calls from the immunoSEQ multiplex PCR reads in MiXCR, one entry per CDR3 protein. Of about 170,000 distinct CDR3 sequences in the sample, approximately 95% were seen once. The source of this sequence is a human donor with Susac syndrome. Sample: CD4+ T cells from PBMCs. This chain uses TRBV27 with TRBJ2-6; D ambiguous. The CDR3 protein is CASSPRRSSGANVLTF. The CDR3 DNA is TGTGCCAGCAGTCCCCGAAGAAGCTCTGGGGCCAACGTCCTGACTTTC.